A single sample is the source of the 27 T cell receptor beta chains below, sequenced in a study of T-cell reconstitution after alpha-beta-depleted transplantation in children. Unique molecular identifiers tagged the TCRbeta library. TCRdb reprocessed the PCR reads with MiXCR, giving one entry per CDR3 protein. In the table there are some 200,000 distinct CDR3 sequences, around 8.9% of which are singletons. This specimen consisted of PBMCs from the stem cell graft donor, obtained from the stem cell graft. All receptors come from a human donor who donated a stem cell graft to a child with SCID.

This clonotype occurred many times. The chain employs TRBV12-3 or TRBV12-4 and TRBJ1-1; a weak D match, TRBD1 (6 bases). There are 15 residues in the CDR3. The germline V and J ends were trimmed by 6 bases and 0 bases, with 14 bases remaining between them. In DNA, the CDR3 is TGTGCCAGCAGCCAGACCACAGGGTTGAACACTGAAGCTTTCTTT. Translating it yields CASSQTTGLNTEAFF.

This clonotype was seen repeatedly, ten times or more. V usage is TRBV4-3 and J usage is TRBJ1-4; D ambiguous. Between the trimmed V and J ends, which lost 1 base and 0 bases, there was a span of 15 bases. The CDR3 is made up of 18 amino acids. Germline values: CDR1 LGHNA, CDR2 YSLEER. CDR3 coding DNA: TGCGCCAGCAGCCAAGCCCTCTTTGGATTAGCAACTAATGAAAAACTGTTTTTT. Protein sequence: CASSQALFGLATNEKLFF.

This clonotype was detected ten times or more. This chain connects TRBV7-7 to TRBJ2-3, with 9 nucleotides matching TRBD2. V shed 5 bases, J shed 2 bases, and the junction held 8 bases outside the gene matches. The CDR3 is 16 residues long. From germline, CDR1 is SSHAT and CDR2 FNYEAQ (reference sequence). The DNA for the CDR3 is TGTGCCAGCAGCCCATCGAGCGGGGGGACCACAGATACGCAGTATTTT. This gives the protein CASSPSSGGTTDTQYF. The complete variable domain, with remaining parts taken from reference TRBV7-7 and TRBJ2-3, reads GAGVSQSPRYKVTKRGQDVTLRCDPISSHATLYWYQQALGQGPEFLTYFNYEAQPDKSGLPSDRFSAERPEGSISTLTIQRTEQRDSAMYRCASSPSSGGTTDTQYFGPGTRLTVL.

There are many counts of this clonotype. The CDR3 spells CASSLGIFQPQHF. CDR3 sequence (DNA): TGTGCCAGCAGCTTAGGTATATTTCAGCCCCAGCATTTT. This chain uses TRBV7-2 with TRBJ1-5, with D hard to call. The CDR3 sequence is 13 residues long. Germline values: CDR1 SGHTA, CDR2 FQGNSA. The V end was cut by 1 base, the J end by 6 bases, with 7 bases between.

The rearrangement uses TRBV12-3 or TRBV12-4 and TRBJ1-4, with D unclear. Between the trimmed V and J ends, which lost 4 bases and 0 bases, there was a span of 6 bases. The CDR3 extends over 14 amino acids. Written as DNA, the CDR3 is TGTGCCAGCAGTTCGGCAGCAACTAATGAAAAACTGTTTTTT. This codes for CASSSAATNEKLFF.

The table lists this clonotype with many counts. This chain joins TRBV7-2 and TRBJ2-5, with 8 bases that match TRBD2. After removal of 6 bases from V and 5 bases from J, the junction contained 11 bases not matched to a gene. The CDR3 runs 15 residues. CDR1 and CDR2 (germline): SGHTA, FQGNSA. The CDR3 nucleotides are TGTGCCAGCAGATTACGCCCGGGGGGGCGGGAGACCCAGTACTTC. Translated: CASRLRPGGRETQYF. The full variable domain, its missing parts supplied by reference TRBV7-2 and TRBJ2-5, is GAGVSQSPSNKVTEKGKDVELRCDPISGHTALYWYRQSLGQGLEFLIYFQGNSAPDKSGLPSDRFSAERTGGSVSTLTIQRTQQEDSAVYLCASRLRPGGRETQYFGPGTRLLVL.

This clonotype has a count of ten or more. CDR3 DNA sequence: TGTGCCAGCAGCTTAGCTACCACTGCCAGCTATGGCTACACCTTC. It is translated as CASSLATTASYGYTF. This chain links TRBV7-2 with TRBJ1-2; D is ambiguous. CDR1 and CDR2 (germline): SGHTA, FQGNSA. The V end lost 0 bases, the J end lost 4 bases, and 12 bases lay between the germline ends. This CDR3 spans 15 amino acids.

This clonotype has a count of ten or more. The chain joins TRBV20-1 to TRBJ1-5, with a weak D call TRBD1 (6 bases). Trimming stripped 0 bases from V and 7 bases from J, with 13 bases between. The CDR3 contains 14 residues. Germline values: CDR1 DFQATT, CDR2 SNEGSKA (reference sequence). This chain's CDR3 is CSARDPRGGQPQHF. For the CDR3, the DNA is TGCAGTGCTAGAGATCCCAGGGGCGGCCAGCCCCAGCATTTT.

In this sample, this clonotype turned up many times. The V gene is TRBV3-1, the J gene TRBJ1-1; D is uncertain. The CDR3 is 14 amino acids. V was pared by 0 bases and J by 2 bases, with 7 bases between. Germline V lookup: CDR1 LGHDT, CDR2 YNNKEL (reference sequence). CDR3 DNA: TGTGCCAGCAGCCAAGACGACCTCAACACTGAAGCTTTCTTT. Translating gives CASSQDDLNTEAFF.

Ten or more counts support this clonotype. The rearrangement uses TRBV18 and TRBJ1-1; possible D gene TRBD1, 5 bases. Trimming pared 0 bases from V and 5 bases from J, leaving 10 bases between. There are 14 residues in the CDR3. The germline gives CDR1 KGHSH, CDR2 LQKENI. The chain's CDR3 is CASSPPLGGTEAFF. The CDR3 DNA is TGTGCCAGCTCACCACCTCTGGGGGGAACTGAAGCTTTCTTT.

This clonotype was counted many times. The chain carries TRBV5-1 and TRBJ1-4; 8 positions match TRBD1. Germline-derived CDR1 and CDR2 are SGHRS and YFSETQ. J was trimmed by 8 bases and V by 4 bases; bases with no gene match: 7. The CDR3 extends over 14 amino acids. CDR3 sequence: CASSPTGDGEKLFF. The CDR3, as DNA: TGCGCCAGCAGCCCGACAGGGGATGGAGAAAAACTGTTTTTT.

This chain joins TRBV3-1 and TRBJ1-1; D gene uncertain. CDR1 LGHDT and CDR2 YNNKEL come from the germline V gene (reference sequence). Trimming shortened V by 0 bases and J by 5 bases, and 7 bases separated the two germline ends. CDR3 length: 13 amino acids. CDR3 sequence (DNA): TGTGCCAGCAGCCAAGATGGGGTAACTGAAGCTTTCTTT. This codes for CASSQDGVTEAFF. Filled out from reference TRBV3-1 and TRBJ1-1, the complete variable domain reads DTAVSQTPKYLVTQMGNDKSIKCEQNLGHDTMYWYKQDSKKFLKIMFSYNNKELIINETVPNRFSPKSPDKAHLNLHINSLELGDSAVYFCASSQDGVTEAFFGQGTRLTVV.

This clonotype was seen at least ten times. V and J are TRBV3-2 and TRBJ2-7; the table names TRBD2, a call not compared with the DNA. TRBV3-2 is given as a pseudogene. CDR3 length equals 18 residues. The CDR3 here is CASSVGHARGAYPYEQYF. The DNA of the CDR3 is TGTGCCAGCAGCGTCGGACATGCGCGGGGGGCCTATCCCTACGAGCAGTACTTC.

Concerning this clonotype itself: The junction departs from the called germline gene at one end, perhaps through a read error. In nucleotides, the CDR3 is TGTGCCAGCGGCTTAGCGGGGGGGCCGAATGAGCAGTTCTTC. It encodes CASGLAGGPNEQFF. This sequence joins TRBV5-5 and TRBJ2-1, with TRBD2 identical over 11 bases. The CDR3 is 14 residues long. Germline V lookup: CDR1 SGHKS, CDR2 YYEKEE (reference sequence).

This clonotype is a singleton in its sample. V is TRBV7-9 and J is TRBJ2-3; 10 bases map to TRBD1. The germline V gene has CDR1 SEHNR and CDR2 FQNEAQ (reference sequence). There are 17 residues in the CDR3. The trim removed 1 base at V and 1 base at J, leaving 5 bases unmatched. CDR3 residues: CASSLGGTGARTDTQYF. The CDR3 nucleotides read TGTGCCAGCAGCTTAGGGGGGACAGGGGCTCGCACAGATACGCAGTATTTT.

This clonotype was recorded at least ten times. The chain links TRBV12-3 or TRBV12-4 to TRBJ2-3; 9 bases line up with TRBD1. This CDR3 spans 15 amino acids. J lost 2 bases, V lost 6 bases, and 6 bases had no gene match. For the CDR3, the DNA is TGTGCCAGCAGCCCCGGACAGGGGAACACAGATACGCAGTATTTT. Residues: CASSPGQGNTDTQYF.

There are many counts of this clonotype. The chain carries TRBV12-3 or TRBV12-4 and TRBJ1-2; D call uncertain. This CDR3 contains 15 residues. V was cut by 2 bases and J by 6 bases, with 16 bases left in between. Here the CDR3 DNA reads TGTGCCAGCAGTTTAAGCGGGCCCAGACAACATGGCTACACCTTC. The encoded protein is CASSLSGPRQHGYTF.

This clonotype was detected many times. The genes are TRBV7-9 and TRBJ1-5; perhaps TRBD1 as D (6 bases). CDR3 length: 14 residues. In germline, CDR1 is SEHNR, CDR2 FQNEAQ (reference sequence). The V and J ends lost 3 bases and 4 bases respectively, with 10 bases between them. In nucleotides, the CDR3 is TGTGCCAGCAGCTTTAACACAGGGAATCAGCCCCAGCATTTT. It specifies CASSFNTGNQPQHF.

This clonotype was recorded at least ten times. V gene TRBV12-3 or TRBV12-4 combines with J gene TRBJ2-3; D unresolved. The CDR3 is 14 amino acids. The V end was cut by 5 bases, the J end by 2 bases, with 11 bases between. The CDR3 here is CASSLIAITDTQYF. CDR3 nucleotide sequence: TGTGCCAGCAGTCTTATCGCCATCACAGATACGCAGTATTTT.

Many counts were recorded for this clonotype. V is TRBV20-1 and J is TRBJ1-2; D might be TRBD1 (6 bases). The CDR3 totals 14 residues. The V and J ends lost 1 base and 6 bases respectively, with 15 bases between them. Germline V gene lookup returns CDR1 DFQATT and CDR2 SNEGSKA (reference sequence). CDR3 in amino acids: CSARVGGPWDGYTF. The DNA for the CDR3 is TGCAGTGCTAGAGTTGGGGGGCCGTGGGATGGCTACACCTTC.

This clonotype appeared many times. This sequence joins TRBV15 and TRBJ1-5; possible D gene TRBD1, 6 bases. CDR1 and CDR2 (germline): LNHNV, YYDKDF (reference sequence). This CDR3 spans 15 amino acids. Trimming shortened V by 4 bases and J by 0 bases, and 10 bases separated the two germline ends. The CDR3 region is CATSMGQLSNQPQHF. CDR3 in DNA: TGTGCCACCAGCATGGGACAACTTAGCAATCAGCCCCAGCATTTT.

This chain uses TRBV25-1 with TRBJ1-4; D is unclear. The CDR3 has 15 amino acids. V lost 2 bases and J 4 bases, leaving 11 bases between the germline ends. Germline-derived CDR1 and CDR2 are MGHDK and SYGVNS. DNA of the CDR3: TGTGCCAGCAGTGAAAGAGGAAAGATTAATGAAAAACTGTTTTTT. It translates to CASSERGKINEKLFF.

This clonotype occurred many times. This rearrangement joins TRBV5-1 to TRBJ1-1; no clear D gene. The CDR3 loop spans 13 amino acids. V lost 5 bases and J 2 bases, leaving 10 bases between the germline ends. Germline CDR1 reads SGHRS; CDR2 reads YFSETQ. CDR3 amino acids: CASSQSTNTEAFF. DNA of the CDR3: TGCGCCAGCAGTCAAAGTACTAACACTGAAGCTTTCTTT. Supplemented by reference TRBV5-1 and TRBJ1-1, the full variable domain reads KAGVTQTPRYLIKTRGQQVTLSCSPISGHRSVSWYQQTPGQGLQFLFEYFSETQRNKGNFPGRFSGRQFSNSRSEMNVSTLELGDSALYLCASSQSTNTEAFFGQGTRLTVV.

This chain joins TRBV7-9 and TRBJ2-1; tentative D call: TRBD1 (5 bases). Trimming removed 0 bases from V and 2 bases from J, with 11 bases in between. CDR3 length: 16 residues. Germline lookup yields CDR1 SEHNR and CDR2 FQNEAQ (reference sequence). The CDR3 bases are TGTGCCAGCAGCTTAGCAGGGGATATTCCCTACAATGAGCAGTTCTTC. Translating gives CASSLAGDIPYNEQFF. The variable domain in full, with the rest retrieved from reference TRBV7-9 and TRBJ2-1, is DTGVSQNPRHKITKRGQNVTFRCDPISEHNRLYWYRQTLGQGPEFLTYFQNEAQLEKSRLLSDRFSAERPKGSFSTLEIQRTEQGDSAMYLCASSLAGDIPYNEQFFGPGTRLTVL.

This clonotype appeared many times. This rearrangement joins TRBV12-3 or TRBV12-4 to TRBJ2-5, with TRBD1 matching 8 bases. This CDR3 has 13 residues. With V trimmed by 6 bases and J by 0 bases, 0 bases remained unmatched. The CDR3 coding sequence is TGTGCCAGCAGGGGACAGGACCAAGAGACCCAGTACTTC. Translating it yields CASRGQDQETQYF.

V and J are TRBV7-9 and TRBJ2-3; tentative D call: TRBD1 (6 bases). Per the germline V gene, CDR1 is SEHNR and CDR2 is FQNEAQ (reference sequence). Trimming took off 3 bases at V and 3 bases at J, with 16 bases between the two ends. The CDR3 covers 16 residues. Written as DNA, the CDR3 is TGTGCCAGCAGCTTGGGAGAAAACAGGGTGACAGATACGCAGTATTTT. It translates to CASSLGENRVTDTQYF.

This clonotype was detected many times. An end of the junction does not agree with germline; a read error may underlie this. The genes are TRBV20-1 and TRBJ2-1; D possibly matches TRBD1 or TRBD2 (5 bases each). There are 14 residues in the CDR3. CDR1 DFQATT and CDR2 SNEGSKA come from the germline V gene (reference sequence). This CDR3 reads CSARGVNSYNEQFF. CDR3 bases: TGCAGTGCGAGAGGGGTCAACTCCTACAATGAGCAGTTCTTC.